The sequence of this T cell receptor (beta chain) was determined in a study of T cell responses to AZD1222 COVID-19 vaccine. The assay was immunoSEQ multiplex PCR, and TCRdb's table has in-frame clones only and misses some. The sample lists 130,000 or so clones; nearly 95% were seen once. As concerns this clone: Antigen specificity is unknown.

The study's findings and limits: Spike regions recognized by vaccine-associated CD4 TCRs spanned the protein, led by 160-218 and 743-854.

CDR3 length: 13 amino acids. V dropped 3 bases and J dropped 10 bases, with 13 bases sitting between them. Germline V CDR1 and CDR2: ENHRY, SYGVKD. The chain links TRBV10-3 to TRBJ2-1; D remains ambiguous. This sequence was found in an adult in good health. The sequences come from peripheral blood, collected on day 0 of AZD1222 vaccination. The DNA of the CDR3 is TGTGCCATCAGTGACCAACCTAGTGACGAGCAGTTCTTC. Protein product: CAISDQPSDEQFF.